Shown below are 11 T cell receptor beta chains from a single sample sequenced in a study of beta chain features in type 1 diabetes. The authors reverse transcribed all of the isolated RNA, so sequencing captured expressed TCRB transcripts. The assay was immunoSEQ multiplex PCR, and TCRdb's table has in-frame clones only and misses some. The table has about 16,000 clones, 55% seen once. Sequencing was done on a sample of stem cell memory CD4+ T cells from blood. These receptors all stem from a woman aged 18-29 years in good health.

In its sample, this clone was seen a few times. The CDR3 nucleotides are TGTGCCAGCAGCCGGGACACCTATGGCTACACCTTC. Translating it yields CASSRDTYGYTF. This chain uses TRBV9 with TRBJ1-2; a weak D match, TRBD1 (6 bases). This CDR3 has 12 amino acids. V was cut by 4 bases and J by 4 bases, with 8 bases left in between. Per germline, CDR1 SGDLS and CDR2 YYNGEE.

V usage is TRBV6-1 and J usage is TRBJ1-2; the match to TRBD1 covers 7 bases. Germline lookup yields CDR1 MNHNS and CDR2 SASEGT. The CDR3 is made up of 15 amino acids. The J segment lost 4 bases and the V segment lost 3 bases, leaving 8 bases of the junction unmatched. The CDR3 DNA reads as TGTGCCAGCAGTGACATAGGGGGCTATATCTATGGCTACACCTTC. It encodes CASSDIGGYIYGYTF.

Only a few counts were recorded for this clone. V and J are TRBV5-4 and TRBJ2-1, with TRBD2 identical over 7 bases. V trimming: 1 base; J trimming: 4 bases; junction bases outside the gene matches: 5. CDR3 length equals 15 residues. CDR1 is SGHNT and CDR2 is YYREEE in the germline V gene (reference sequence). CDR3 bases: TGTGCCAGCAGCTTGACAGCGGGGATTTACAATGAGCAGTTCTTC. Translation: CASSLTAGIYNEQFF.

The chain recombines TRBV6-6 with TRBJ2-7, with a possible D match to TRBD2 (5 bases). V was cut by 0 bases and J by 4 bases, with 13 bases left in between. CDR3 length: 15 residues. Germline V CDR1 and CDR2: MNHNY, SVGAGI (reference sequence). CDR3 sequence: CASSYSRGTIYEQYF. The CDR3 nucleotides are TGTGCCAGCAGTTACTCCCGGGGAACAATTTACGAGCAGTACTTC.

This clone was counted once. The V and J genes are TRBV15 and TRBJ1-2; the match to TRBD1 covers 9 bases. This CDR3 has 14 amino acids. Germline CDR1 LNHNV, CDR2 YYDKDF (reference sequence). The trim removed 4 bases at V and 5 bases at J, leaving 5 bases unmatched. The CDR3 is CATSIRTGEYGYTF. In DNA, the CDR3 is TGTGCCACCAGCATAAGGACAGGGGAATATGGCTACACCTTC. The full variable domain, in which reference TRBV15 and TRBJ1-2 provide the parts outside the CDR3, is DAMVIQNPRYQVTQFGKPVTLSCSQTLNHNVMYWYQQKSSQAPKLLFHYYDKDFNNEADTPDNFQSRRPNTSFCFLDIRSPGLGDTAMYLCATSIRTGEYGYTFGSGTRLTVV.

The gene calls are TRBV6-1 and TRBJ1-1; TRBD1 might be the D (6 bases). This CDR3 comprises 12 residues. Germline V gene data show CDR1 as MNHNS and CDR2 as SASEGT. Trimming left V 7 bases short and J 3 bases short, with 9 bases between. Written as DNA, the CDR3 is TGTGCCAGCAAGGACAGATACACTGAAGCTTTCTTT. Amino acids: CASKDRYTEAFF.

This clone appeared a few times. Here the CDR3 reads CASSPTPGTEAFF. CDR3 coding DNA: TGTGCCAGCAGCCCGACCCCGGGCACTGAAGCTTTCTTT. The genes are TRBV7-2 and TRBJ1-1; unclear D gene. V was trimmed by 5 bases and J by 4 bases, leaving 11 bases between them. Germline CDR1 is SGHTA and CDR2 is FQGNSA. This CDR3 comprises 13 residues. The full variable domain, rest sourced from reference TRBV7-2 and TRBJ1-1, is GAGVSQSPSNKVTEKGKDVELRCDPISGHTALYWYRQSLGQGLEFLIYFQGNSAPDKSGLPSDRFSAERTGGSVSTLTIQRTQQEDSAVYLCASSPTPGTEAFFGQGTRLTVV.

The chain couples TRBV18 to TRBJ1-2, with D unresolved. The germline CDR1 and CDR2 sequences are KGHSH and LQKENI. The CDR3 covers 13 residues. Deletions cut 0 bases from V and 8 bases from J, with 10 bases between. The CDR3 region is CASSPPGKGGYTF. The CDR3 region has the DNA TGTGCCAGCTCACCACCCGGGAAAGGAGGCTACACCTTC.

The chain joins TRBV7-5 to TRBJ2-1; TRBD1, as called in the table, went unchecked against the DNA. TRBV7-5 is tagged as a pseudogene. This CDR3 region has 17 residues. The CDR3: CVRSLAGDSPTYNEQFF. CDR3 DNA: TGTGTCAGAAGCTTAGCAGGGGACAGCCCTACCTACAATGAGCAGTTCTTC.

The rearrangement joins TRBV7-9 to TRBJ1-3; a possible D gene is TRBD1 (6 bases). This CDR3 contains 17 residues. V gave up 2 bases and J gave up 2 bases, with 16 bases separating them. Germline V gene sequence: CDR1 SEHNR, CDR2 FQNEAQ (reference sequence). CDR3 nucleotide sequence: TGTGCCAGCAGCTTAAGTGGGCAGGGGAAGGCTGGAAACACCATATATTTT. Its translation is CASSLSGQGKAGNTIYF.

This clone was seen just once. The chain links TRBV5-4 to TRBJ1-1; TRBD1 might be the D (5 bases). Germline V lookup: CDR1 SGHNT, CDR2 YYREEE (reference sequence). Trimming pared 0 bases from V and 4 bases from J, leaving 10 bases between. The CDR3 totals 14 residues. The CDR3 region has the DNA TGTGCCAGCAGCTTGGGCAGGGTAGGCACTGAAGCTTTCTTT. Translated: CASSLGRVGTEAFF.